The 20 T cell receptor beta chains below come from one sample, sequenced in a study of T cell responses to AZD1222 COVID-19 vaccine. Profiling relied on immunoSEQ multiplex PCR, and the TCRdb table lists in-frame clones only, not all of them. The sample lists about 100,000 clones, 89% seen once, with about 3% in the top ten. This specimen consisted of peripheral blood, obtained on day 0 of MenACWY control vaccination. Receptor source: an adult in good health.

This chain links TRBV13 with TRBJ1-4; no clear D gene. The CDR3 spans 14 residues. Per the germline V gene, CDR1 is PRHDT and CDR2 is FYEKMQ (reference sequence). Trimming shortened V by 4 bases and J by 7 bases, and 13 bases separated the two germline ends. CDR3 sequence (DNA): TGTGCCAGCAGCTACTGGGCCCGCGGTGAAAAACTGTTTTTT. Its protein is CASSYWARGEKLFF.

The chain carries TRBV18 and TRBJ1-2; D ambiguous. Germline assignment: CDR1 KGHSH and CDR2 LQKENI. The ends were cut back, 4 bases at V and 3 bases at J, with 3 bases in the middle. This CDR3 region has 11 residues. DNA for the CDR3: TGTGCCAGCTCACAAGACTATGGCTACACCTTC. This sequence encodes CASSQDYGYTF.

V and J are TRBV5-1 and TRBJ2-3; D is undetermined. CDR1 is SGHRS, CDR2 YFSETQ, per germline. The CDR3 is 14 amino acids. V gave up 0 bases and J gave up 2 bases, with 7 bases separating them. CDR3 coding DNA: TGCGCCAGCAGCTTGGCCGTGGTCACAGATACGCAGTATTTT. The encoded protein is CASSLAVVTDTQYF.

The chain recombines TRBV6-5 with TRBJ1-1; TRBD1 agrees at 8 bases. The germline V gene has CDR1 MNHEY and CDR2 SVGAGI. J lost 1 base, V lost 6 bases, and 7 bases had no gene match. This CDR3 is built from 15 residues. The CDR3 DNA sequence: TGTGCCAGCAGCCGACTCGGGACAGGGAACACTGAAGCTTTCTTT. Its protein is CASSRLGTGNTEAFF.

The rearrangement joins TRBV5-1 to TRBJ2-5; D remains unclear. Trimming took off 0 bases at V and 0 bases at J, with 6 bases between the two ends. Germline V lookup: CDR1 SGHRS, CDR2 YFSETQ. CDR3 length: 14 residues. The CDR3 DNA sequence: TGCGCCAGCAGCTTGGACACCAACCAAGAGACCCAGTACTTC. Translated: CASSLDTNQETQYF.

The rearrangement uses TRBV25-1 and TRBJ2-7, with a possible D match to TRBD2 (6 bases). Per germline, CDR1 MGHDK and CDR2 SYGVNS. The CDR3 totals 14 residues. Between the trimmed V and J ends, which lost 4 bases and 2 bases, there was a span of 12 bases. Here the CDR3 reads CASSGVGGAYEQYF. DNA for the CDR3: TGTGCCAGCAGTGGGGTCGGGGGAGCCTACGAGCAGTACTTC.

The chain links TRBV11-3 to TRBJ1-3, with TRBD1 matching 10 bases. The CDR3 length is 18 residues. Trimming removed 4 bases from V and 0 bases from J; junction bases left unmatched: 9. Germline V gene sequence: CDR1 SGHNT, CDR2 YENEEA. CDR3 sequence (DNA): TGTGCCAGCAGCTCCCGATTCGGACAGGGGGTCTCTGGAAACACCATATATTTT. This translates into CASSSRFGQGVSGNTIYF.

The V and J genes are TRBV5-1 and TRBJ1-5; unclear D gene. Trimming removed 3 bases from V and 2 bases from J, with 12 bases in between. The CDR3 is 15 amino acids. Germline CDR1 and CDR2: SGHRS and YFSETQ. The DNA of the CDR3 is TGCGCCAGCAGCTCGGGTGGGCTGGGCAATCAGCCCCAGCATTTT. Amino acid sequence: CASSSGGLGNQPQHF. The full variable domain, completed using reference TRBV5-1 and TRBJ1-5, is KAGVTQTPRYLIKTRGQQVTLSCSPISGHRSVSWYQQTPGQGLQFLFEYFSETQRNKGNFPGRFSGRQFSNSRSEMNVSTLELGDSALYLCASSSGGLGNQPQHFGDGTRLSIL.

The chain combines TRBV6-5 with TRBJ1-5; D is perhaps TRBD1 (5 bases). V was pared by 6 bases and J by 3 bases, with 15 bases between. There are 15 residues in the CDR3. Germline assignment: CDR1 MNHEY and CDR2 SVGAGI. The CDR3 DNA follows: TGTGCCAGCAGGCGCGGGGGTTTTGACAATCAGCCCCAGCATTTT. Its protein is CASRRGGFDNQPQHF.

The V gene is TRBV2, the J gene TRBJ1-2; no firm D call. Trimming left V 4 bases short and J 0 bases short, with 9 bases between. This CDR3 has 14 amino acids. CDR1 is SNHLY and CDR2 is FYNNEI in the germline V gene. This CDR3 is CASSAWRANYGYTF. CDR3 nucleotides: TGTGCCAGCAGTGCATGGAGGGCTAACTATGGCTACACCTTC.

The rearrangement links TRBV7-2 to TRBJ1-5; D is ambiguous. The CDR3 length is 15 residues. Germline V lookup: CDR1 SGHTA, CDR2 FQGNSA. V was cut by 6 bases and J by 2 bases, with 14 bases left in between. CDR3 loop: CASSIVAWGNQPQHF. CDR3 DNA: TGTGCCAGCAGTATCGTAGCATGGGGCAATCAGCCCCAGCATTTT.

V gene TRBV5-1 combines with J gene TRBJ1-2, with a weak D call TRBD1 (6 bases). The CDR3 spans 13 residues. The germline V gene encodes CDR1 SGHRS and CDR2 YFSETQ. V lost 3 bases, J lost 3 bases, and 9 bases lay in between. The CDR3 loop is CASSSQGYYGYTF. DNA of the CDR3: TGCGCCAGCAGCTCACAGGGATACTATGGCTACACCTTC.

The J gene is TRBJ1-1, the V gene TRBV29-1, with D maybe TRBD1 (5 bases). This CDR3 contains 14 residues. The ends were cut back, 3 bases at V and 2 bases at J, with 13 bases in the middle. Germline loops: CDR1 SQVTM, CDR2 ANQGSEA. Written as DNA, the CDR3 is TGCAGCGTTGACAGGGTTCTCGTAAACACTGAAGCTTTCTTT. As protein: CSVDRVLVNTEAFF. Full variable domain (rest looked up from reference TRBV29-1 and TRBJ1-1): SAVISQKPSRDICQRGTSLTIQCQVDSQVTMMFWYRQQPGQSLTLIATANQGSEATYESGFVIDKFPISRPNLTFSTLTVSNMSPEDSSIYLCSVDRVLVNTEAFFGQGTRLTVV.

Written as DNA, the CDR3 is TGCGCCAGCAGTGATGGGGGCTCTGGGGCCAACGTCCTGACTTTC. Encoded protein: CASSDGGSGANVLTF. The rearrangement links TRBV10-1 to TRBJ2-6, with D possibly called TRBD1 or TRBD2 (5 bases each). The CDR3 sequence is 15 residues long. Germline V gene data show CDR1 as WNHNN and CDR2 as SYGVQD (reference sequence). With 3 bases removed from V and 0 bases from J, the gap between germline ends came to 6 bases.

The chain combines TRBV6-5 with TRBJ2-7; D is undetermined. This CDR3 has 15 residues. Germline lookup yields CDR1 MNHEY and CDR2 SVGAGI. V gave up 0 bases and J gave up 0 bases, with 9 bases separating them. The CDR3 loop is CASSYSGFSSYEQYF. The CDR3 nucleotides are TGTGCCAGCAGTTACTCGGGGTTTAGCTCCTACGAGCAGTACTTC.

The chain couples TRBV19 to TRBJ2-3; TRBD2 agrees at 15 bases. CDR1 and CDR2 from the germline V gene are LNHDA and SQIVND (reference sequence). This CDR3 region has 16 residues. Trimming at V came to 5 bases and at J to 5 bases, leaving 5 bases not matched to a gene. The CDR3 protein is CASSARTSGGEDTQYF. CDR3 DNA sequence: TGTGCCAGTAGTGCCCGGACTAGCGGGGGGGAAGATACGCAGTATTTT.

The genes are TRBV12-3 or TRBV12-4 and TRBJ2-3; D is ambiguous. Trimming took 3 bases from V and 3 from J, leaving 1 base between them. This CDR3 spans 11 amino acids. CDR3 loop: CASSLTDTQYF. CDR3 bases: TGTGCCAGCAGTTTGACAGATACGCAGTATTTT.

The chain carries TRBV27 and TRBJ1-2; D ambiguous. The CDR3 is 14 residues long. Germline CDR1 and CDR2: MNHEY and SMNVEV (reference sequence). The V gene lost 6 bases and the J gene lost 3 bases, with 14 bases spanning the gap. CDR3 sequence reads: CASSKHVLDYGYTF. Written as DNA, the CDR3 is TGTGCCAGCAGCAAACACGTCCTGGACTATGGCTACACCTTC.

The chain uses TRBV28 and TRBJ2-2; TRBD1 is a possible D gene (5 bases). The germline V gene has CDR1 MDHEN and CDR2 SYDVKM. The CDR3 runs 12 residues. Deletions cut 8 bases from V and 3 bases from J, with 7 bases between. As DNA, the CDR3 is TGTGCCAGCGCAGGGTACACCGGGGAGCTGTTTTTT. It specifies CASAGYTGELFF.

The rearrangement joins TRBV28 to TRBJ1-3; possibly TRBD1 for D (6 bases). The V gene's germline CDR1 is MDHEN and CDR2 SYDVKM. The ends were cut back, 7 bases at V and 1 base at J, with 11 bases in the middle. This CDR3 spans 14 amino acids. In DNA form, the CDR3 reads TGTGCCAGCACACGCAGGGGTTCTGGAAACACCATATATTTT. This sequence encodes CASTRRGSGNTIYF.